This entry features one TCR beta chain sequence. In the source study's methods: Reference gene primer amplification gave estimated nucleated cell counts. Only in-frame clones appear in the TCRdb table, and some are missing; sequencing was by immunoSEQ multiplex PCR. For V, J and clone size, that table is used; D and trimming come from the DNA. Among fewer than 180,000 clones listed, roughly nine tenths were seen once. The data were taken from a study of blood T cell repertoires in COVID-19. Study in general: Acute-phase and convalescent COVID-19 samples originated in the United States, Italy and Spain. Sample material is recorded as cDNA or gDNA derived from T cells, B-cell-depleted T cells, or PBMCs.

V lost 5 bases, J lost 7 bases, and 9 bases lay in between. CDR3 length: 13 residues. Germline V gene lookup returns CDR1 MNHEY and CDR2 SVGAGI. The sample taken for sequencing was peripheral blood. This chain links TRBV6-5 with TRBJ1-6; D is uncertain. This receptor was obtained from a woman aged 55-69 years with active or convalescent COVID-19. The CDR3 region is CASSTQTNSPLHF. DNA of the CDR3: TGTGCCAGCAGTACCCAAACAAATTCACCCCTCCACTTT.